A single sample gave rise to the 18 T cell receptor beta chains below, sequenced in a study of blood T cell repertoires in COVID-19. Only in-frame clones appear in the TCRdb table, and some are missing; sequencing was by immunoSEQ multiplex PCR. Of approximately 190,000 clones in the sample, roughly 81% are singletons; the top ten hold more than 4.5%. The sample comprised peripheral blood. All receptors come from a woman aged 70-85 years with active or convalescent COVID-19.

This sequence joins TRBV2 and TRBJ2-1, with D hard to call. CDR1 and CDR2 from the germline V gene are SNHLY and FYNNEI. Trimming pared 5 bases from V and 12 bases from J, leaving 17 bases between. This CDR3 has 13 residues. Here the CDR3 reads CASSPPGMIAQFF. CDR3 DNA sequence: TGTGCCAGCAGTCCACCAGGAATGATCGCGCAGTTCTTC. The full variable domain, its missing parts supplied by reference TRBV2 and TRBJ2-1, is EPEVTQTPSHQVTQMGQEVILRCVPISNHLYFYWYRQILGQKVEFLVSFYNNEISEKSEIFDDQFSVERPDGSNFTLKIRSTKLEDSAMYFCASSPPGMIAQFFGPGTRLTVL.

The chain couples TRBV3-1 (or the pseudogene TRBV3-2) to TRBJ1-5; D perhaps matches TRBD1 (6 bases). Germline-derived CDR1 and CDR2 are LGHDT and YNNKEL (reference sequence). Trimming cost V 3 bases and J 0 bases, with 12 bases left between them. The CDR3 contains 16 residues. The CDR3 nucleotides read TGTGCCAGCAGCCAGGGCAGGGGTTATAGCAATCAGCCCCAGCATTTT. Translating it yields CASSQGRGYSNQPQHF.

The V and J genes are TRBV6-2 or TRBV6-3 and TRBJ2-7; the D gene is possibly TRBD2 (5 bases). CDR1 is MNHEY and CDR2 is SVGEGT in the germline V gene. V was trimmed by 2 bases and J by 3 bases, leaving 11 bases between them. CDR3 length: 14 residues. In DNA, the CDR3 is TGTGCCAGCAGTTACGTGGCGGGTGACTACGAGCAGTACTTC. Translated: CASSYVAGDYEQYF.

The V gene is TRBV18, the J gene TRBJ1-2, with 9 bases matching TRBD1. The CDR3 is made up of 14 amino acids. V shed 4 bases, J shed 4 bases, and the junction held 4 bases outside the gene matches. The germline gives CDR1 KGHSH, CDR2 LQKENI. CDR3 protein: CASSLGQGTYGYTF. CDR3 DNA: TGTGCCAGCTCACTAGGACAGGGGACCTATGGCTACACCTTC. Combining the CDR3 with reference TRBV18 and TRBJ1-2 gives the whole variable domain NAGVMQNPRHLVRRRGQEARLRCSPMKGHSHVYWYRQLPEEGLKFMVYLQKENIIDESGMPKERFSAEFPKEGPSILRIQQVVRGDSAAYFCASSLGQGTYGYTFGSGTRLTVV.

The V call is TRBV15, the J call TRBJ1-1, with no clear D. Trimming stripped 0 bases from V and 11 bases from J, with 13 bases between. This CDR3 is 13 amino acids long. Per the germline V gene, CDR1 is LNHNV and CDR2 is YYDKDF (reference sequence). Here the CDR3 DNA reads TGTGCCACCAGCAGAGATCCCGCGGAGAGGGCTTTCTTT. Protein sequence: CATSRDPAERAFF.

The chain joins TRBV3-1 (or the pseudogene TRBV3-2) to TRBJ1-3; TRBD1 might be the D (5 bases). This CDR3 contains 15 residues. Germline V lookup: CDR1 LGHDT, CDR2 YNNKEL (reference sequence). Deletions cut 4 bases from V and 2 bases from J, with 12 bases between. The CDR3 region has the DNA TGTGCCAGCAGCCGCGCCCAGGGTCCTGGAAACACCATATATTTT. Its protein is CASSRAQGPGNTIYF.

The V gene is TRBV27, the J gene TRBJ2-7; 8 nucleotides line up with TRBD2. V lost 1 base to trimming and J lost 9 bases; unmatched junction nucleotides: 8. The CDR3 runs 14 residues. The germline CDR1 and CDR2 sequences are MNHEY and SMNVEV (reference sequence). CDR3 amino acids: CASSLLREEEVQYF. The CDR3 bases are TGTGCCAGCAGTTTATTGCGGGAGGAGGAGGTGCAGTACTTC.

Only a few counts were recorded for this clone. The gene calls are TRBV5-1 and TRBJ2-7; TRBD2 matches at 7 bases. The CDR3 has 13 residues. Trimming took 4 bases from V and 5 from J; bases not matched to a gene: 6. Germline V lookup: CDR1 SGHRS, CDR2 YFSETQ. The CDR3 region has the DNA TGCGCCAGCAGCCCACTAGCGTCGGACGAGCAGTACTTC. Protein sequence: CASSPLASDEQYF.

This chain uses TRBV15 with TRBJ2-3; D not certain. The V gene's germline CDR1 is LNHNV and CDR2 YYDKDF (reference sequence). The CDR3 extends over 13 amino acids. V was trimmed by 0 bases and J by 4 bases, leaving 5 bases between them. The CDR3 reads CATSRDPSDTQYF. CDR3 in DNA: TGTGCCACCAGCAGAGATCCGTCAGATACGCAGTATTTT.

The chain carries TRBV7-3 and TRBJ1-1; TRBD1 is a possible D gene (6 bases). The CDR3 contains 13 residues. Germline lookup yields CDR1 SGHTA and CDR2 FQGTGA. The germline V and J ends were trimmed by 5 bases and 1 base, with 8 bases remaining between them. CDR3 loop: CASSRQENTEAFF. In DNA, the CDR3 is TGTGCCAGCAGCCGACAGGAGAACACTGAAGCTTTCTTT.

The rearrangement uses TRBV9 and TRBJ2-3; D is unclear. The CDR3 is 16 residues long. V lost 1 base and J lost 0, with 12 bases in between. Germline V lookup: CDR1 SGDLS, CDR2 YYNGEE. The CDR3 here is CASSVRSYPSTDTQYF. Here the CDR3 DNA reads TGTGCCAGCAGCGTAAGGAGCTATCCTAGCACAGATACGCAGTATTTT.

The gene calls are TRBV30 and TRBJ1-1; possible D gene TRBD1, 5 bases. The CDR3 is made up of 13 amino acids. V lost 2 bases and J lost 0, with 7 bases in between. In germline, CDR1 is GTSNPN, CDR2 SVGIG (reference sequence). CDR3 in DNA: TGTGCCTGGAGTTCGACAGTGAACACTGAAGCTTTCTTT. Protein product: CAWSSTVNTEAFF.

The chain combines TRBV9 with TRBJ2-1, with 16 bases aligning to TRBD2. Germline assignment: CDR1 SGDLS and CDR2 YYNGEE. CDR3 length: 17 residues. The V gene end was trimmed by 3 bases and the J gene end by 7 bases; junction bases not matched to a gene: 7. The CDR3 loop reads CASSEGTSGRAWNEQFF. The CDR3 coding sequence is TGTGCCAGCAGCGAGGGGACTAGCGGGAGGGCCTGGAATGAGCAGTTCTTC.

This chain connects TRBV10-3 to TRBJ2-1, with D maybe TRBD2 (6 bases). CDR1 is ENHRY, CDR2 SYGVKD, per germline. V lost 11 bases and J 3 bases, leaving 17 bases between the germline ends. CDR3 length equals 14 residues. This CDR3 is CAVSRRAIYNEQFF. In DNA form, the CDR3 reads TGTGCCGTTTCCCGGAGGGCCATCTACAATGAGCAGTTCTTC.

The chain joins TRBV11-2 to TRBJ2-7, with 12 bases identical to TRBD2. The V segment lost 4 bases and the J segment 4 bases; nucleotides outside the gene matches: 2. CDR3 length: 14 residues. CDR1 and CDR2 (germline): SGHAT, FQNNGV. The CDR3 loop reads CASSYGLAGYEQYF. As DNA, the CDR3 is TGTGCCAGCAGCTACGGACTAGCGGGATACGAGCAGTACTTC.

The chain has TRBV18 and TRBJ1-2, with 9 bases that match TRBD1. The CDR3 has 14 residues. V gave up 4 bases and J gave up 8 bases; unmatched junction bases: 8. Germline CDR1 reads KGHSH; CDR2 reads LQKENI. CDR3 sequence (DNA): TGTGCCAGCTCACTGACAGGGGGATTGGGCGGCTACACCTTC. This encodes CASSLTGGLGGYTF. Full variable domain (remainder filled in from reference TRBV18 and TRBJ1-2): NAGVMQNPRHLVRRRGQEARLRCSPMKGHSHVYWYRQLPEEGLKFMVYLQKENIIDESGMPKERFSAEFPKEGPSILRIQQVVRGDSAAYFCASSLTGGLGGYTFGSGTRLTVV.

V is TRBV5-1 and J is TRBJ2-2, with 11 bases lining up with TRBD2. V trimming: 1 base; J trimming: 5 bases; junction bases outside the gene matches: 4. Germline assignment: CDR1 SGHRS and CDR2 YFSETQ. CDR3 size: 16 residues. CDR3 protein: CASSLTSGSSTGELFF. The CDR3 bases are TGCGCCAGCAGCTTGACTAGCGGGAGTAGTACCGGGGAGCTGTTTTTT.

The rearrangement uses TRBV3-1 (or the pseudogene TRBV3-2) and TRBJ1-1, with 12 bases lining up with TRBD1. Germline assignment: CDR1 LGHDT and CDR2 YNNKEL (reference sequence). This CDR3 is 16 amino acids long. Germline trimming cut 2 bases from V and 6 bases from J; bases unmatched to any gene: 7. As DNA, the CDR3 is TGTGCCAGCAGCCAACCCGGGACAGGGGGCTTCGCTGAAGCTTTCTTT. Translation gives CASSQPGTGGFAEAFF.